This T cell receptor beta chain was sequenced in a study of CD8+CD57+ T cells in acquired aplastic anemia. Genomic DNA was employed as the template in profiling TCR beta VDJ and CDR3. TCRdb passed the reads through MiXCR, listing each CDR3 protein once. Among about 200,000 distinct CDR3 sequences listed, approximately 65% were seen once. The sequenced patients had an expansion of CD8+CD57+ cells seen by flow cytometry. At the time of blood sampling, patients had not yet received any therapy. This clonotype has just a few counts. What was sequenced was sorted CD4+, CD8+, or CD8+CD57+ T cells (not recorded which) from PBMCs. This TCR derives from a human donor with aplastic anemia.

The CDR3 is CASSFDTWTEAFF. The CDR3 coding sequence is TGCGCCAGCAGCTTTGATACGTGGACTGAAGCTTTCTTT. The genes are TRBV5-1 and TRBJ1-1, with D uncertain. V lost 2 bases and J 5 bases, leaving 10 bases between the germline ends. The CDR3 sequence is 13 residues long. The germline V gene encodes CDR1 SGHRS and CDR2 YFSETQ.